What follows are 10 T cell receptor beta chains derived from one specimen sequenced in a study of CD8 T cells in ankylosing spondylitis. Study-wide findings and caveats: Among TCR beta sequences, a motif of eight highly homologous variants appeared characteristic of ankylosing spondylitis blood.

TCRdb used MiXCR to reprocess the 5' RACE reads, holding one entry per CDR3 protein. The repertoire holds under 850,000 distinct CDR3 sequences, around 20% seen once, with around a fifth in the top ten. Their cognate antigens are unknown. Input material: blood, either unsorted or a sorted T cell fraction (not recorded which). The receptors stem from a male donor with ankylosing spondylitis.

In its sample, this clonotype was seen a few times. The chain carries TRBV7-3 and TRBJ1-4; D is possibly TRBD1 (5 bases). The length of the CDR3 is 17 residues. V gave up 4 bases and J gave up 4 bases, with 19 bases separating them. CDR1 is SGHTA, CDR2 FQGTGA, per germline. The CDR3 nucleotides are TGTGCCAGCAGCTCCTACTCAGGGCGCACCCTTAATGAAAAACTGTTTTTT. It specifies CASSSYSGRTLNEKLFF.

V usage is TRBV7-8 and J usage is TRBJ2-7, with 10 bases lining up with TRBD2. Looked up from germline, CDR1 is SGHVS and CDR2 is FQNEAQ. This CDR3 comprises 18 residues. Trimming removed 5 bases from V and 5 bases from J; junction bases left unmatched: 18. The CDR3 is CASSDRPSGGYTGDEQYF. The CDR3 nucleotides read TGTGCCAGCAGCGATAGACCTAGCGGGGGATACACCGGGGACGAGCAGTACTTC.

The chain joins TRBV7-3 to TRBJ2-2; 7 bases agree with TRBD2. J lost 2 bases, V lost 5 bases, and 8 bases had no gene match. The germline gives CDR1 SGHTA, CDR2 FQGTGA. The CDR3 loop spans 16 amino acids. The CDR3 loop reads CASSPNAGVNTGELFF. CDR3 sequence (DNA): TGTGCCAGCAGCCCTAACGCGGGAGTCAACACCGGGGAGCTGTTTTTT.

This chain joins TRBV5-1 and TRBJ2-7, with D possibly being TRBD2 (6 bases). V lost 4 bases to trimming and J lost 1 base, with 15 bases between them. Germline assignment: CDR1 SGHRS and CDR2 YFSETQ. The CDR3 sequence is 15 residues long. The CDR3, as DNA: TGCGCCAGCAGCGAGGGACTCCAGAGTTCCTACGAGCAGTACTTC. Translated, it gives CASSEGLQSSYEQYF.

The chain recombines TRBV6-1 with TRBJ2-3; the match to TRBD2 covers 12 bases. This CDR3 is built from 18 residues. Unmatched junction bases numbered 12, after V lost 6 bases and J lost 2 bases. Germline CDR1 and CDR2: MNHNS and SASEGT. CDR3 amino acids: CASSPSGRAGGATDTQYF. For the CDR3, the DNA is TGTGCCAGCAGCCCTAGCGGGAGGGCCGGGGGCGCCACAGATACGCAGTATTTT.

This clonotype was detected only a few times. This rearrangement joins TRBV9 to TRBJ2-7; a weak D match, TRBD1 (6 bases). V was cut by 0 bases and J by 2 bases, with 12 bases left in between. In germline, CDR1 is SGDLS, CDR2 YYNGEE. CDR3 length: 15 residues. CDR3 coding DNA: TGTGCCAGCAGCGTAGGTTCAGGGGTGACCTACGAGCAGTACTTC. It is translated as CASSVGSGVTYEQYF.

This clonotype appeared a few times. This may arise from a read error, as a much more abundant clone is one base away. This chain links TRBV10-3 with TRBJ1-1; D is unresolved. The germline V gene has CDR1 ENHRY and CDR2 SYGVKD. The V end was cut by 5 bases, the J end by 1 base, with 26 bases between. The CDR3 has 19 amino acids. CDR3 DNA sequence: TGTGCCATCAGTTCGGTGCGACTCTTCCTGGGCGGGAGGAACACTGAAGCTTTCTTT. Translating gives CAISSVRLFLGGRNTEAFF.

This clonotype has a handful of counts. This chain joins TRBV20-1 and TRBJ2-3, with TRBD2 as a possible D gene (7 bases). The CDR3 covers 12 residues. Trimming pared 3 bases from V and 7 bases from J, leaving 11 bases between. Germline lookup yields CDR1 DFQATT and CDR2 SNEGSKA (reference sequence). The CDR3: CSASRGGNTQYF. DNA for the CDR3: TGCAGTGCTAGTAGGGGGGGGAATACGCAGTATTTT.

The chain links TRBV29-1 to TRBJ1-1; D is perhaps TRBD1 (5 bases). The V end was cut by 7 bases, the J end by 1 base, with 16 bases between. Per germline, CDR1 SQVTM and CDR2 ANQGSEA. This CDR3 spans 14 amino acids. Here the CDR3 DNA reads TGCAGCGCGGGGGTAGGAGGAACGAACACTGAAGCTTTCTTT. It codes for CSAGVGGTNTEAFF.

This clonotype was detected many times. The rearrangement joins TRBV5-1 to TRBJ2-2; D gene uncertain. The CDR3 contains 16 residues. The germline CDR1 and CDR2 sequences are SGHRS and YFSETQ. V was cut by 4 bases and J by 2 bases, with 15 bases left in between. Here the CDR3 reads CASSNKTNANTGELFF. CDR3 sequence (DNA): TGCGCCAGCAGCAACAAAACCAACGCTAACACCGGGGAGCTGTTTTTT.